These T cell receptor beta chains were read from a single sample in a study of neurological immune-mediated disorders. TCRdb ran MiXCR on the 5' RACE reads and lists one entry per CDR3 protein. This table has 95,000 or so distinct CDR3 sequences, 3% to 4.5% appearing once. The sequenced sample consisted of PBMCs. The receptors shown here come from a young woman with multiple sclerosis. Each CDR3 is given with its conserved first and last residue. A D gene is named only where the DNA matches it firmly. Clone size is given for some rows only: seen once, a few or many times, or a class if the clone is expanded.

CDR3aa: CASSLTGLETQYF; CDR3nt: TGTGCCAGCAGTTTGACAGGGTTGGAGACCCAGTACTTC; v_gene: TRBV6-2/TRBV6-3; j_gene: TRBJ2-5; abundance: many; len: 13; d_gene: TRBD1
CDR3aa: CASHRGYEQFF; CDR3nt: TGTGCCAGCCATCGCGGGTATGAGCAGTTCTTC; v_gene: TRBV12-3/TRBV12-4; j_gene: TRBJ2-1; abundance: many; len: 11; d_gene: NA
CDR3aa: CASSLRLLNTGELFF; CDR3nt: TGTGCCAGCAGTTTGAGACTACTTAACACCGGGGAGCTGTTTTTT; v_gene: TRBV28; j_gene: TRBJ2-2; abundance: many; len: 15; d_gene: NA
CDR3aa: CASTSTINPGLETQYF; CDR3nt: TGTGCCAGCACCTCAACGATCAATCCGGGGCTGGAGACCCAGTACTTC; v_gene: TRBV6-2/TRBV6-3; j_gene: TRBJ2-5; abundance: many; len: 16; d_gene: NA
CDR3aa: CASSREVGTYSYEQYF; CDR3nt: TGTGCCAGCAGCCGGGAAGTCGGCACTTACTCCTACGAGCAGTACTTC; v_gene: TRBV5-5; j_gene: TRBJ2-7; abundance: many; len: 16; d_gene: NA
CDR3aa: CASSPRLAGDTQYF; CDR3nt: TGTGCCAGCAGTCCCCGGCTAGCGGGAGATACGCAGTATTTT; v_gene: TRBV27; j_gene: TRBJ2-3; abundance: many; len: 14; d_gene: TRBD2
CDR3aa: CAISEGFAGGRAKNIQYF; CDR3nt: TGTGCCATCAGTGAGGGCTTTGCGGGGGGGCGAGCCAAAAACATTCAGTACTTC; v_gene: TRBV10-3; j_gene: TRBJ2-4; abundance: many; len: 18; d_gene: TRBD2
CDR3aa: CASSLLGDGANYGYTF; CDR3nt: TGTGCCAGCAGCTTACTAGGGGACGGAGCTAACTATGGCTACACCTTC; v_gene: TRBV7-2; j_gene: TRBJ1-2; abundance: many; len: 16; d_gene: NA
CDR3aa: CASRSRLAGEYEQYF; CDR3nt: TGTGCCAGCAGGTCCCGACTAGCGGGGGAATACGAGCAGTACTTC; v_gene: TRBV6-5; j_gene: TRBJ2-7; abundance: few; len: 15; d_gene: TRBD2
CDR3aa: CASSQATDQETQYF; CDR3nt: TGCGCCAGCAGCCAAGCGACAGACCAAGAGACCCAGTACTTC; v_gene: TRBV4-3; j_gene: TRBJ2-5; abundance: many; len: 14; d_gene: NA
CDR3aa: CASSLRGQGNTGELFF; CDR3nt: TGTGCCAGCAGCTTAAGGGGCCAGGGTAACACCGGGGAGCTGTTTTTT; v_gene: TRBV5-5; j_gene: TRBJ2-2; abundance: many; len: 16; d_gene: NA
CDR3aa: CASSYSRGIGYTF; CDR3nt: TGTGCCAGCAGTTACTCGAGGGGAATCGGCTACACCTTC; v_gene: TRBV6-5; j_gene: TRBJ1-2; abundance: many; len: 13; d_gene: NA
CDR3aa: CASSSGQGRGETQYF; CDR3nt: TGTGCCAGCAGTTCGGGACAGGGGAGAGGGGAGACCCAGTACTTC; v_gene: TRBV12-3/TRBV12-4; j_gene: TRBJ2-5; abundance: many; len: 15; d_gene: TRBD1
CDR3aa: CASSTLLTRTGELFF; CDR3nt: TGTGCCAGCAGCACCCTTTTGACCCGCACCGGGGAGCTGTTTTTT; v_gene: TRBV7-2; j_gene: TRBJ2-2; abundance: many; len: 15; d_gene: NA
CDR3aa: CASSLDFNTDTQYF; CDR3nt: TGTGCCAGCAGCTTAGATTTCAACACAGATACGCAGTATTTT; v_gene: TRBV7-2; j_gene: TRBJ2-3; abundance: many; len: 14; d_gene: NA
CDR3aa: CAISEKENTEAFF; CDR3nt: TGTGCCATCAGTGAAAAGGAGAACACTGAAGCTTTCTTT; v_gene: TRBV10-3; j_gene: TRBJ1-1; abundance: many; len: 13; d_gene: NA
CDR3aa: CASSLPGQGAKNTEAFF; CDR3nt: TGTGCCAGCAGCCTACCGGGACAGGGGGCGAAGAACACTGAAGCTTTCTTT; v_gene: TRBV5-6; j_gene: TRBJ1-1; abundance: many; len: 17; d_gene: TRBD1
CDR3aa: CASSRGPGTGNQPQHF; CDR3nt: TGTGCCAGCAGTCGGGGCCCGGGGACCGGCAATCAGCCCCAGCATTTT; v_gene: TRBV12-3/TRBV12-4; j_gene: TRBJ1-5; abundance: NA; len: 16; d_gene: NA
CDR3aa: CASRPRGALDEQFF; CDR3nt: TGTGCCAGCAGGCCCCGGGGGGCCCTCGATGAGCAGTTCTTC; v_gene: TRBV6-5; j_gene: TRBJ2-1; abundance: medium-sized; len: 14; d_gene: NA
CDR3aa: CASSQAFEGNQPQHF; CDR3nt: TGCGCCAGCAGCCAAGCATTTGAGGGAAATCAGCCCCAGCATTTT; v_gene: TRBV4-3; j_gene: TRBJ1-5; abundance: many; len: 15; d_gene: NA
CDR3aa: CSARTSGAGSEQFF; CDR3nt: TGCAGTGCTAGGACTAGCGGGGCGGGGAGTGAGCAGTTCTTC; v_gene: TRBV20-1; j_gene: TRBJ2-1; abundance: medium-sized; len: 14; d_gene: TRBD2
CDR3aa: CASSLKTGGTEAFF; CDR3nt: TGTGCCAGCAGCCTCAAGACAGGGGGGACTGAAGCTTTCTTT; v_gene: TRBV5-8; j_gene: TRBJ1-1; abundance: many; len: 14; d_gene: TRBD1
CDR3aa: CAPGGQPNSGNTIYF; CDR3nt: TGTGCCCCCGGCGGGCAGCCGAACTCTGGAAACACCATATATTTT; v_gene: TRBV7-9; j_gene: TRBJ1-3; abundance: many; len: 15; d_gene: NA
CDR3aa: CASNHLGTGGWEQYF; CDR3nt: TGTGCCAGCAACCACCTGGGGACAGGGGGCTGGGAGCAGTACTTC; v_gene: TRBV28; j_gene: TRBJ2-7; abundance: many; len: 15; d_gene: TRBD1
CDR3aa: CASSLAPGLSTDTQYF; CDR3nt: TGCGCCAGCAGTCTAGCTCCCGGGCTTAGCACAGATACGCAGTATTTT; v_gene: TRBV5-1; j_gene: TRBJ2-3; abundance: many; len: 16; d_gene: NA
CDR3aa: CASSLRPRDPGLAGGTDTQYF; CDR3nt: TGCGCCAGCAGCCTCAGACCAAGGGATCCAGGACTAGCGGGAGGCACAGATACGCAGTATTTT; v_gene: TRBV4-1; j_gene: TRBJ2-3; abundance: many; len: 21; d_gene: TRBD2
CDR3aa: CASSDAGKTAEQYF; CDR3nt: TGTGCCAGCAGTGATGCAGGGAAAACTGCCGAGCAGTACTTC; v_gene: TRBV2; j_gene: TRBJ2-7; abundance: many; len: 14; d_gene: NA
CDR3aa: CASSDRLAGGNEQFF; CDR3nt: TGTGCCAGCAGTGATCGGCTAGCGGGAGGCAATGAGCAGTTCTTC; v_gene: TRBV25-1; j_gene: TRBJ2-1; abundance: many; len: 15; d_gene: TRBD2
CDR3aa: CASSPRYRDTGAPAEAFF; CDR3nt: TGTGCCAGCAGCCCTCGATACCGGGACACGGGGGCCCCCGCTGAAGCTTTCTTT; v_gene: TRBV7-8; j_gene: TRBJ1-1; abundance: many; len: 18; d_gene: NA
CDR3aa: CASKFGDFSTDTQYF; CDR3nt: TGCGCCAGCAAATTCGGGGACTTTAGCACAGATACGCAGTATTTT; v_gene: TRBV5-1; j_gene: TRBJ2-3; abundance: many; len: 15; d_gene: NA
CDR3aa: CASSQHSGTGELFF; CDR3nt: TGTGCCAGCAGCCAACACTCAGGCACCGGGGAGCTGTTTTTT; v_gene: TRBV7-2; j_gene: TRBJ2-2; abundance: few; len: 14; d_gene: NA
CDR3aa: CASPPGAESDTQYF; CDR3nt: TGTGCCAGCCCTCCAGGCGCCGAGTCAGATACGCAGTATTTT; v_gene: TRBV9; j_gene: TRBJ2-3; abundance: NA; len: 14; d_gene: NA
CDR3aa: CSVLGLEGGYGYTF; CDR3nt: TGCAGCGTTCTAGGTTTGGAGGGCGGGTATGGCTACACCTTC; v_gene: TRBV29-1; j_gene: TRBJ1-2; abundance: medium-sized; len: 14; d_gene: NA
CDR3aa: CASTAGTGGTDTQYF; CDR3nt: TGCGCCAGCACCGCCGGGACAGGGGGTACAGATACGCAGTATTTT; v_gene: TRBV10-2; j_gene: TRBJ2-3; abundance: many; len: 15; d_gene: TRBD1
CDR3aa: CASSLVGSSGTDTQYF; CDR3nt: TGCGCCAGCAGCTTGGTGGGCAGCTCCGGCACAGATACGCAGTATTTT; v_gene: TRBV5-1; j_gene: TRBJ2-3; abundance: many; len: 16; d_gene: NA
CDR3aa: CASSLDSITEAFF; CDR3nt: TGTGCCAGCAGCTTGGATTCTATCACTGAAGCTTTCTTT; v_gene: TRBV7-9; j_gene: TRBJ1-1; abundance: many; len: 13; d_gene: NA
CDR3aa: CASSFASAFNTEAFF; CDR3nt: TGTGCCAGCAGTTTCGCCAGCGCTTTCAACACTGAAGCTTTCTTT; v_gene: TRBV27; j_gene: TRBJ1-1; abundance: NA; len: 15; d_gene: NA
CDR3aa: CASSLVSPNTEAFF; CDR3nt: TGCGCCAGCAGCTTGGTATCGCCGAACACTGAAGCTTTCTTT; v_gene: TRBV5-1; j_gene: TRBJ1-1; abundance: many; len: 14; d_gene: NA
CDR3aa: CSASGALGQGGGSPLHF; CDR3nt: TGCAGTGCCAGTGGGGCTTTAGGGCAGGGCGGGGGTTCACCCCTCCACTTT; v_gene: TRBV20-1; j_gene: TRBJ1-6; abundance: many; len: 17; d_gene: NA
CDR3aa: CASSPRQRNTEAFF; CDR3nt: TGTGCCAGCAGCCCCCGACAGAGGAACACTGAAGCTTTCTTT; v_gene: TRBV5-5; j_gene: TRBJ1-1; abundance: many; len: 14; d_gene: NA
CDR3aa: CAASPGENTDTQYF; CDR3nt: TGTGCAGCTAGCCCCGGGGAAAACACAGATACGCAGTATTTT; v_gene: TRBV10-3; j_gene: TRBJ2-3; abundance: many; len: 14; d_gene: NA
CDR3aa: CATSEAGGPGNEQFF; CDR3nt: TGTGCCACCAGTGAGGCGGGAGGGCCTGGGAATGAGCAGTTCTTC; v_gene: TRBV24-1; j_gene: TRBJ2-1; abundance: many; len: 15; d_gene: TRBD2
CDR3aa: CASIKWGDNEQFF; CDR3nt: TGTGCCAGCATTAAATGGGGTGACAATGAGCAGTTCTTC; v_gene: TRBV6-1; j_gene: TRBJ2-1; abundance: many; len: 13; d_gene: NA
CDR3aa: CASSSPASSTDTQYF; CDR3nt: TGTGCCAGCAGTTCCCCGGCCTCTAGCACAGATACGCAGTATTTT; v_gene: TRBV6-5; j_gene: TRBJ2-3; abundance: NA; len: 15; d_gene: NA
CDR3aa: CASNRDGDFSGANVLTF; CDR3nt: TGTGCCTCGAACCGGGACGGAGATTTCTCTGGGGCCAACGTCCTGACTTTC; v_gene: TRBV10-3; j_gene: TRBJ2-6; abundance: many; len: 17; d_gene: NA
CDR3aa: CASSQHYNEQFF; CDR3nt: TGCGCCAGCAGCCAGCACTACAATGAGCAGTTCTTC; v_gene: TRBV5-1; j_gene: TRBJ2-1; abundance: many; len: 12; d_gene: NA
CDR3aa: CSVEEGQETQYF; CDR3nt: TGCAGCGTTGAAGAAGGCCAAGAGACCCAGTACTTC; v_gene: TRBV29-1; j_gene: TRBJ2-5; abundance: many; len: 12; d_gene: NA
CDR3aa: CSVVFGNQPQHF; CDR3nt: TGCAGCGTTGTATTCGGGAATCAGCCCCAGCATTTT; v_gene: TRBV29-1; j_gene: TRBJ1-5; abundance: many; len: 12; d_gene: NA
CDR3aa: CASSHGTGVSKNIQYF; CDR3nt: TGTGCCAGCAGCCATGGCACAGGGGTATCCAAAAACATTCAGTACTTC; v_gene: TRBV7-2; j_gene: TRBJ2-4; abundance: many; len: 16; d_gene: TRBD1
CDR3aa: CSASNPGTGSGYEQYF; CDR3nt: TGCAGTGCTAGTAATCCAGGGACAGGGTCTGGCTACGAGCAGTACTTC; v_gene: TRBV20-1; j_gene: TRBJ2-7; abundance: many; len: 16; d_gene: TRBD1
CDR3aa: CATSTFGGGAYNEQFF; CDR3nt: TGTGCCACCAGTACCTTTGGAGGGGGCGCATACAATGAGCAGTTCTTC; v_gene: TRBV24-1; j_gene: TRBJ2-1; abundance: medium-sized; len: 16; d_gene: NA
CDR3aa: CSTNRFLSYEQYF; CDR3nt: TGCAGCACAAACAGGTTCCTCTCCTACGAGCAGTACTTC; v_gene: TRBV29-1; j_gene: TRBJ2-7; abundance: NA; len: 13; d_gene: NA
CDR3aa: CASSQGPTKTTGELFF; CDR3nt: TGTGCCAGCAGCCAGGGGCCTACGAAAACCACCGGGGAGCTGTTTTTT; v_gene: TRBV6-5; j_gene: TRBJ2-2; abundance: many; len: 16; d_gene: NA
CDR3aa: CASSFAGNARTDTQYF; CDR3nt: TGTGCCAGCAGCTTTGCCGGCAATGCTCGCACAGATACGCAGTATTTT; v_gene: TRBV7-2; j_gene: TRBJ2-3; abundance: many; len: 16; d_gene: NA
CDR3aa: CSAPSGSYYTDTQYF; CDR3nt: TGCAGTGCTCCTAGCGGGAGCTACTACACAGATACGCAGTATTTT; v_gene: TRBV20-1; j_gene: TRBJ2-3; abundance: many; len: 15; d_gene: TRBD2
CDR3aa: CSAGSRDSYSNQPQHF; CDR3nt: TGCAGTGCTGGATCCCGGGACAGTTATAGCAATCAGCCCCAGCATTTT; v_gene: TRBV20-1; j_gene: TRBJ1-5; abundance: many; len: 16; d_gene: TRBD1
CDR3aa: CASSLAGDTQYF; CDR3nt: TGCGCCAGCAGCTTAGCGGGGGATACGCAGTATTTT; v_gene: TRBV5-1; j_gene: TRBJ2-3; abundance: many; len: 12; d_gene: TRBD2
CDR3aa: CASSQGQLTDTQYF; CDR3nt: TGTGCCAGCAGCCAGGGACAGCTTACAGATACGCAGTATTTT; v_gene: TRBV7-9; j_gene: TRBJ2-3; abundance: few; len: 14; d_gene: TRBD1
CDR3aa: CATSDPGQPLREQFF; CDR3nt: TGTGCCACCAGTGACCCGGGACAGCCATTAAGGGAGCAGTTCTTC; v_gene: TRBV24-1; j_gene: TRBJ2-1; abundance: many; len: 15; d_gene: TRBD1